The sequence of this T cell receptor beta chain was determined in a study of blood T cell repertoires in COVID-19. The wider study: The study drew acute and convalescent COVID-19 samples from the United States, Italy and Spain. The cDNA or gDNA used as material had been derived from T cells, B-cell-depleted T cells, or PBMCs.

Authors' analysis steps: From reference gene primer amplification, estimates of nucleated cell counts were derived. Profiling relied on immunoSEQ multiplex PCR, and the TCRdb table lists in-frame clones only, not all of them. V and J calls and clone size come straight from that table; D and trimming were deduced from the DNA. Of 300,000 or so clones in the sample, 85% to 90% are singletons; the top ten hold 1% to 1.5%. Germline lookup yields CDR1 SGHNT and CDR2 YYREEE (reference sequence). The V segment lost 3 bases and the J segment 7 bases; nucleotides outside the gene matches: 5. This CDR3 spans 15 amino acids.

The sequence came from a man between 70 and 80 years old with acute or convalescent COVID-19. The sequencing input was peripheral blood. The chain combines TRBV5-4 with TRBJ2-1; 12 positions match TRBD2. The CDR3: CASSSSSGRGNEQFF. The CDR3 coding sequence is TGTGCCAGCAGCTCCTCTAGCGGGAGGGGTAATGAGCAGTTCTTC.